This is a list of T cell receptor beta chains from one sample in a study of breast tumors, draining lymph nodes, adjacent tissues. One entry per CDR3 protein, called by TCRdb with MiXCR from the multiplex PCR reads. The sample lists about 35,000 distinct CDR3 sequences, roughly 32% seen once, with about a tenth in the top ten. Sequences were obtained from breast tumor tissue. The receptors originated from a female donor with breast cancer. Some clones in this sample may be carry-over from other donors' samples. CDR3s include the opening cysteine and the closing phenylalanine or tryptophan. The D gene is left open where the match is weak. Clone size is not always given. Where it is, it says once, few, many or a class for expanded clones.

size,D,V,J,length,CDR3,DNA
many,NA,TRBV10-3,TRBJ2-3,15,CAISESLGNADTQYF,TGTGCCATCAGTGAGTCGTTGGGTAACGCAGATACGCAGTATTTT
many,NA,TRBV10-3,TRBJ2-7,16,CAISEWGRTSSYEQYF,TGTGCCATCAGTGAGTGGGGACGGACCAGCTCCTACGAGCAGTACTTC
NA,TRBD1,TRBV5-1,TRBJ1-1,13,CASSLSGGTEAFF,TGCGCCAGCAGCTTATCAGGGGGCACTGAAGCTTTCTTT
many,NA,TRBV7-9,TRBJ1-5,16,CASSLAGGDRHQPQHF,TGTGCCAGCAGCTTAGCGGGAGGGGACCGCCATCAGCCCCAGCATTTT
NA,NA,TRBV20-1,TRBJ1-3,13,CSARGLIGNTIYF,TGCAGTGCTAGGGGGCTGATTGGAAACACCATATATTTT
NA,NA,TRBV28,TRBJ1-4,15,CASSSPNRDNEKLFF,TGTGCCAGCAGTTCCCCGAACAGGGATAATGAAAAACTGTTTTTT
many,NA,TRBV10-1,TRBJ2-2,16,CASSESRHEMAGELFF,TGCGCCAGCAGTGAGTCGCGGCACGAGATGGCCGGGGAGCTGTTTTTT
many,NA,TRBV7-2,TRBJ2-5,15,CASSFLGGNGETQYF,TGTGCCAGCAGCTTCCTGGGGGGTAATGGGGAGACCCAGTACTTC
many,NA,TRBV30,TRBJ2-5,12,CAWSPTFETQYF,TGTGCCTGGAGTCCGACTTTCGAGACCCAGTACTTC
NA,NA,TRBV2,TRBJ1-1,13,CASSAQAPTEAFF,TGTGCCAGCAGTGCTCAGGCCCCCACTGAAGCTTTCTTT
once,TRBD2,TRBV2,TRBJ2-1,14,CASSEGLAGGGQFF,TGTGCCAGCAGTGAAGGACTAGCGGGAGGAGGGCAGTTCTTC
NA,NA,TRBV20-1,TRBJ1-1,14,CSARDFSLNTEAFF,TGCAGTGCTAGAGATTTTTCCTTGAACACTGAAGCTTTCTTT
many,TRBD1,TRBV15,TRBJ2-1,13,CATSRDRGSEQFF,TGTGCCACCAGCAGGGACAGGGGGAGTGAGCAGTTCTTC
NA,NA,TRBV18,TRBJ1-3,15,CASSTPGYSGNTIYF,TGTGCCAGCTCAACTCCAGGGTATTCTGGAAACACCATATATTTT
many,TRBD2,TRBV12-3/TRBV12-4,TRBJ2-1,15,CASSIAGNSYNEQFF,TGTGCCAGCAGTATAGCGGGAAACTCCTACAATGAGCAGTTCTTC
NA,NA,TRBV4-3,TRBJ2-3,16,CASSQTGEVQTDTQYF,TGCGCCAGCAGCCAAACAGGGGAGGTCCAGACAGATACGCAGTATTTT
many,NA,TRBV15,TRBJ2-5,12,CATSRNQETQYF,TGTGCCACCAGCCGGAACCAAGAGACCCAGTACTTC
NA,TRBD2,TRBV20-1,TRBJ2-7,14,CSVRGLAGVREQYF,TGCAGTGTCAGAGGACTAGCGGGAGTTCGTGAGCAGTACTTC
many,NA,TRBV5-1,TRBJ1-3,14,CASSLTNSGNTIYF,TGCGCCAGCAGCTTGACAAACTCTGGAAACACCATATATTTT